This T cell receptor (beta chain) was captured by sequencing in a study of T cell responses to AZD1222 COVID-19 vaccine. Study-level results: There were vaccine-associated CD4 TCRs across spike, dominant at 160-218 and 743-854. Repertoires in all cases were sampled only once the peak T cell response had passed.

This clone was recorded only once. Its antigen remains unidentified. The data were produced by immunoSEQ multiplex PCR, yet TCRdb's version contains in-frame clones alone and is incomplete. The sample has 130,000 or so clones; about 86% are singletons. V lost 2 bases to trimming and J lost 8 bases, with 19 bases between them. Germline V gene sequence: CDR1 GTSNPN, CDR2 SVGIG (reference sequence). This CDR3 contains 14 residues. The sequence was obtained from an adult who received the AZD1222 COVID-19 vaccine. The source material was peripheral blood, sampled 28 days after the second AZD1222 dose. The J gene is TRBJ2-7, the V gene TRBV30; D unresolved. DNA for the CDR3: TGTGCCTGGAGTCCCCAGGATTATACTTGGAAGCAGTACTTC. Its protein product is CAWSPQDYTWKQYF.